This entry lists 14 T cell receptor beta chains sequenced from one sample in a study of HIV-infected children after antiretroviral therapy interruption. Treatment in this sample: PENTA 11 planned treatment interruption arm or continuous ART arm. RNA-based 3' RACE libraries used unique molecular identifiers. TCRdb passed the 3' RACE reads through MiXCR, listing each CDR3 protein once. The sample contains about 89,000 distinct CDR3 sequences, approximately 6.9% of which appear only once. The sample consisted of CD45RA+ CD4+ T cells from PBMCs, pooled from several time points, taken from a donor given antiretroviral therapy, either interrupted or continuous. Indicated subset: naive CD4+ CD45RA+ CD45RO- T cells. These receptor sequences come from a pool of human donors with HIV.

This clonotype was counted only a few times. CDR3 nucleotides: TGTGCCAGCAGGGGACAGGACGTAGCCAAAAACATTCAGTACTTC. Its protein product is CASRGQDVAKNIQYF. The rearrangement links TRBV27 to TRBJ2-4; TRBD1 agrees at 8 bases. Trimming cost V 6 bases and J 0 bases; bases outside gene matches: 4. The CDR3 spans 15 residues. Germline V lookup: CDR1 MNHEY, CDR2 SMNVEV (reference sequence).

The sample holds a few counts of this clonotype. V usage is TRBV10-3 and J usage is TRBJ2-6; possible D gene TRBD2, 5 bases. The CDR3 runs to 16 residues. Germline CDR1 ENHRY, CDR2 SYGVKD. Trimming left V 1 base short and J 3 bases short, with 10 bases between. CDR3 DNA: TGTGCCATCAGTGAGTACCTCGGGATTGGGGCCAACGTCCTGACTTTC. It yields the protein CAISEYLGIGANVLTF.

This clonotype came up many times. The genes are TRBV10-3 and TRBJ1-5; 8 nucleotides align to TRBD1. Germline CDR1 ENHRY, CDR2 SYGVKD. V shed 11 bases, J shed 7 bases, and the junction held 19 bases outside the gene matches. The CDR3 length is 16 residues. CDR3 region: CAVSVSAQGVGQPQHF. The CDR3 DNA is TGTGCCGTATCCGTTAGTGCACAGGGGGTAGGGCAGCCCCAGCATTTT.

There are many counts of this clonotype. The chain couples TRBV30 to TRBJ1-1, with D unresolved. CDR3 length: 17 residues. Germline CDR1 and CDR2: GTSNPN and SVGIG (reference sequence). Trimming removed 3 bases at V and 4 bases at J, with 24 bases between. The CDR3 protein is CAWSGLLRMGVGTEAFF. In DNA form, the CDR3 reads TGTGCCTGGAGCGGCTTACTAAGGATGGGAGTGGGCACTGAAGCTTTCTTT.

This clonotype was counted ten times or more. The V gene is TRBV6-5, the J gene TRBJ1-5, with D hard to call. V lost 3 bases, J lost 4 bases, and 7 bases lay in between. The CDR3 contains 13 residues. Germline assignment: CDR1 MNHEY and CDR2 SVGAGI. The CDR3 coding sequence is TGTGCCAGCAGTTATTTAAGGAATCAGCCCCAGCATTTT. As protein: CASSYLRNQPQHF.

This clonotype was picked up many times. The junction shows a germline mismatch at one end, possibly a read error. The V and J genes are TRBV12-3 or TRBV12-4 and TRBJ2-5, with D perhaps matching TRBD2 (6 bases). The CDR3 runs 15 residues. CDR3 coding DNA: TGTGCCAGCAGTTTAGCGGGAGGAAACCAAGACACCCAGTACTTT. This translates into CASSLAGGNQDTQYF.

This clonotype has a count of ten or more. The chain uses TRBV6-7 and TRBJ2-5; TRBD1 matches at 9 bases. TRBV6-7 is marked as an open reading frame, function uncertain. V was pared by 2 bases and J by 5 bases, with 15 bases of the junction left unmatched. The CDR3 has 18 residues. The CDR3 DNA reads as TGTGCCAGCAGTTACCCACCATCCGGGACAGGGTTTAGTGAGACCCAGTACTTC. Amino acid sequence: CASSYPPSGTGFSETQYF.

With regard to this clonotype: It is unclear where the CDR3 begins or ends on the DNA, so no DNA is shown, and the CDR3 is as TCRdb lists it. The gene calls are TRBV7-5 and TRBJ2-7; the D segment call TRBD1 is taken from the table without a DNA check. TRBV7-5 is classified as a pseudogene. Termini included, the CDR3 measures 16 amino acids. The CDR3 protein is CISVPEVRGRFYEQYF.

This clonotype was observed many times. The genes are TRBV12-3 or TRBV12-4 and TRBJ2-6, with D unclear. The CDR3 contains 18 residues. V dropped 2 bases and J dropped 0 bases, with 14 bases sitting between them. This CDR3 reads CASSLQAPGLSGANVLTF. CDR3 bases: TGTGCCAGCAGTTTACAGGCCCCCGGCCTCTCTGGGGCCAACGTCCTGACTTTC.

This clonotype has a handful of counts. The chain employs TRBV7-2 and TRBJ2-5, with D perhaps being TRBD1 or TRBD2 (5 bases each). CDR1 and CDR2 (germline): SGHTA, FQGNSA. V lost 2 bases and J 0 bases, leaving 16 bases between the germline ends. This CDR3 spans 17 amino acids. The DNA of the CDR3 is TGTGCCAGCAGCTTAAGGGGACCCGCCTTTAACCAAGAGACCCAGTACTTC. This sequence encodes CASSLRGPAFNQETQYF.

This clonotype was recorded at least ten times. The gene calls are TRBV27 and TRBJ1-2, with a possible D match to TRBD1 (6 bases). The CDR3 is 13 residues long. Deletions cut 5 bases from V and 6 bases from J, with 13 bases between. Per the germline V gene, CDR1 is MNHEY and CDR2 is SMNVEV (reference sequence). Written as DNA, the CDR3 is TGTGCCAGCAGTCGAACAGGGCTCGATGGCTACACCTTC. Protein sequence: CASSRTGLDGYTF.

This clonotype was seen repeatedly, ten times or more. The gene calls are TRBV27 and TRBJ2-1, with 10 bases matching TRBD2. Germline V gene lookup returns CDR1 MNHEY and CDR2 SMNVEV (reference sequence). CDR3 length: 19 amino acids. V trimming: 4 bases; J trimming: 1 base; junction bases outside the gene matches: 13. The CDR3 loop reads CASSSLPLAGVISYNEQFF. CDR3 sequence (DNA): TGTGCCAGCAGTTCCTTACCCCTAGCGGGGGTGATATCCTACAATGAGCAGTTCTTC.

The rearrangement uses TRBV5-1 and TRBJ2-1; no firm D call. The CDR3 covers 13 residues. Trimming stripped 2 bases from V and 5 bases from J, with 8 bases between. Germline CDR1 is SGHRS and CDR2 is YFSETQ. The chain's CDR3 is CASSFGRDNEQFF. DNA for the CDR3: TGCGCCAGCAGCTTTGGACGGGACAATGAGCAGTTCTTC.

This clonotype was picked up many times. This chain joins TRBV7-9 and TRBJ1-3; no clear D. With 5 bases removed from V and 0 bases from J, the gap between germline ends came to 17 bases. The CDR3 sequence is 17 residues long. Germline V gives CDR1 SEHNR, CDR2 FQNEAQ (reference sequence). In DNA, the CDR3 is TGTGCCAGCAGCCTCCTTACGACGCAGCACTCTGGAAACACCATATATTTT. Amino acids: CASSLLTTQHSGNTIYF.